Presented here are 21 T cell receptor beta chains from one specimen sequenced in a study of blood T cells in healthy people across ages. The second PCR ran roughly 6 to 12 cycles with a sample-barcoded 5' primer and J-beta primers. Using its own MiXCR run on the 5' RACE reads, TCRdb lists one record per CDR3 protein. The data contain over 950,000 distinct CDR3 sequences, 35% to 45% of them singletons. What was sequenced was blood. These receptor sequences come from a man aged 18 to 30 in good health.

The CDR3 sequence: CSARPGQKSSNGYTF. CDR3 sequence (DNA): TGCAGTGCTCGACCAGGACAGAAATCTTCAAATGGCTACACCTTC. The chain carries TRBV20-1 and TRBJ1-2; a weak D match, TRBD1 (6 bases). Looked up from germline, CDR1 is DFQATT and CDR2 is SNEGSKA (reference sequence). V shed 5 bases and J shed 6 bases, with 22 bases lying between them. The CDR3 has 15 amino acids.

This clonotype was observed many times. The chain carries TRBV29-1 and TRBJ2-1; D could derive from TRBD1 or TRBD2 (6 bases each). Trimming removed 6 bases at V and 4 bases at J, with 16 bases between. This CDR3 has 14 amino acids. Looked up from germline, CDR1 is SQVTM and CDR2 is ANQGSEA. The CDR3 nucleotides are TGCAGCGTCCGGAGGGGGGCTCTTTACAATGAGCAGTTCTTC. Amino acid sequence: CSVRRGALYNEQFF.

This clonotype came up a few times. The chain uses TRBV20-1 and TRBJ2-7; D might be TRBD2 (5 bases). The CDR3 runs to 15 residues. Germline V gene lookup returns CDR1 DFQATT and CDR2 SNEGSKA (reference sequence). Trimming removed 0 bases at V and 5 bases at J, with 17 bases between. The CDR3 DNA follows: TGCAGTGCTAGAGATACGGACTTGACCCGCGACGAGCAGTACTTC. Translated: CSARDTDLTRDEQYF.

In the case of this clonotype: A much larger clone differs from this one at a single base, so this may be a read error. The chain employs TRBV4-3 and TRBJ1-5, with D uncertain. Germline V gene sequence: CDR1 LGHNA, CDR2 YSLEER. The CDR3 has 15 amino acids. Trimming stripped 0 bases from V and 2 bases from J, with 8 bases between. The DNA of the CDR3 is TGCGCCAGCAGCCAAGATCAGCGTGGCAATCAGCCCCAGCATTTT. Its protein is CASSQDQRGNQPQHF.

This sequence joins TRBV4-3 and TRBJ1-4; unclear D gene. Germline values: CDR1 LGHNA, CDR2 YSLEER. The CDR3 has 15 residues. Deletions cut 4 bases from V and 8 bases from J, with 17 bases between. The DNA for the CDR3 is TGCGCCAGCAGCCGAGTTAGGACCTTGCAAGAAAAACTGTTTTTT. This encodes CASSRVRTLQEKLFF.

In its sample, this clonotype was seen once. CDR3 protein: CASSPPRDYTDTQYF. The CDR3 DNA follows: TGTGCCAGCAGCCCACCAAGGGACTACACAGATACGCAGTATTTT. This sequence joins TRBV6-2 or TRBV6-3 and TRBJ2-3; 7 nucleotides line up with TRBD2. The germline CDR1 and CDR2 sequences are MNHEY and SVGEGT. The CDR3 spans 15 residues. Trimming took 6 bases from V and 2 from J; bases not matched to a gene: 8.

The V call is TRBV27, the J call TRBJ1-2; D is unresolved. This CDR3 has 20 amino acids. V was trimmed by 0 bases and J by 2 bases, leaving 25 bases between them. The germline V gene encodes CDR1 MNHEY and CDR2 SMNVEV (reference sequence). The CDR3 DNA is TGTGCCAGCAGTTTATCTCGGGGAACACTACCCGCACGAAGAAACTATGGCTACACCTTC. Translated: CASSLSRGTLPARRNYGYTF.

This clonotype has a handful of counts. CDR3 sequence reads: CASSLLGVYNEQFF. Here the CDR3 DNA reads TGTGCCAGCAGCTTACTAGGTGTATACAATGAGCAGTTCTTC. The chain has TRBV7-2 and TRBJ2-1; D gene ambiguous. CDR1 SGHTA and CDR2 FQGNSA come from the germline V gene. Trimming took 2 bases from V and 4 from J, leaving 9 bases between them. The CDR3 has 14 amino acids.

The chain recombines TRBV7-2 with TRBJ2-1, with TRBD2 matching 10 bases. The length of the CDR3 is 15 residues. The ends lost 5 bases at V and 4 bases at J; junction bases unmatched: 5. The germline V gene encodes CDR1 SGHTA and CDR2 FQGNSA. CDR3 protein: CASSHTSGTYNEQFF. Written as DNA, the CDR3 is TGTGCCAGCAGCCATACTAGCGGGACTTACAATGAGCAGTTCTTC.

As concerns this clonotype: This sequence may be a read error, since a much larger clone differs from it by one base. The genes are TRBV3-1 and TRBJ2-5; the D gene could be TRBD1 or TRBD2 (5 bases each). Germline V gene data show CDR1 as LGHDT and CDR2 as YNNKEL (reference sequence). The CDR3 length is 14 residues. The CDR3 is CVSSRQGDVETQYF. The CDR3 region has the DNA TGTGTCAGCAGTCGTCAGGGAGACGTGGAGACCCAGTACTTC.

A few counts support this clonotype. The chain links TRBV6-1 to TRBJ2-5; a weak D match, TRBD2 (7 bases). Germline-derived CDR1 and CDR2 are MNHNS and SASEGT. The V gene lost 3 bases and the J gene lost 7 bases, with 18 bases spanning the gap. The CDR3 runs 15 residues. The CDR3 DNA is TGTGCCAGCAGTGATGAAGGGGGGGATTCTGGGACCCAGTACTTC. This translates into CASSDEGGDSGTQYF.

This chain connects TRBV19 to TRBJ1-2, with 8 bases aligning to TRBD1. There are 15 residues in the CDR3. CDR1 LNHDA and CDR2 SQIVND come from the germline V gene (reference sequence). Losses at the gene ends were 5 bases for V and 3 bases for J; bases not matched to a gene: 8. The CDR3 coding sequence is TGTGCCAGTAGTCCCTGGACAGGGTCCGACTATGGCTACACCTTC. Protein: CASSPWTGSDYGYTF.

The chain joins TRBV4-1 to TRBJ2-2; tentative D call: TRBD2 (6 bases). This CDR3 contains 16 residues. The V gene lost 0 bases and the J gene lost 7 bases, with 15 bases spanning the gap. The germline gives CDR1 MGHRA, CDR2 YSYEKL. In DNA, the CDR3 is TGCGCCAGCAGCCAAGAAGGAAACGGGGAGGACGGGGAGCTGTTTTTT. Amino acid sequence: CASSQEGNGEDGELFF.

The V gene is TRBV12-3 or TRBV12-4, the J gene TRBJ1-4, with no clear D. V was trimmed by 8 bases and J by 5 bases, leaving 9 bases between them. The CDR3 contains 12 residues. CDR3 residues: CASGQSNEKLFF. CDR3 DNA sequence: TGTGCCAGCGGGCAGTCCAATGAAAAACTGTTTTTT.

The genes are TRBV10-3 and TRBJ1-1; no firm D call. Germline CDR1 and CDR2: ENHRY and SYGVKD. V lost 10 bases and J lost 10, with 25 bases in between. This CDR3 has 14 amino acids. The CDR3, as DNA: TGTGCCACCATTGGTACAGATAAGTTTTGGACAGCTTTCTTT. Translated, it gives CATIGTDKFWTAFF.

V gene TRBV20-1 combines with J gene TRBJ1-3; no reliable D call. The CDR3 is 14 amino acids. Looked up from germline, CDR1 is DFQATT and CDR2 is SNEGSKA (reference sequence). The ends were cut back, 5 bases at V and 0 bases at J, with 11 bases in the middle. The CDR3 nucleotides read TGCAGTGCTCGCGCACGGAACTCTGGAAACACCATATATTTT. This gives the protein CSARARNSGNTIYF.

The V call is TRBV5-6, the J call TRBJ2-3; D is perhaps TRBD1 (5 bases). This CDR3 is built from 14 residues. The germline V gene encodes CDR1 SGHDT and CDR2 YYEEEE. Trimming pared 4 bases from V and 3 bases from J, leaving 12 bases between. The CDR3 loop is CASSPVGATDTQYF. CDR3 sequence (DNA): TGTGCCAGCAGCCCGGTAGGGGCGACAGATACGCAGTATTTT.

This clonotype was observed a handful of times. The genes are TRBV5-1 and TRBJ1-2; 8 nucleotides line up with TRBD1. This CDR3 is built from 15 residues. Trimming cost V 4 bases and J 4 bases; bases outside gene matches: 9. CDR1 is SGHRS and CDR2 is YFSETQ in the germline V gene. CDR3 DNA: TGCGCCAGCAGCCCGCGTGGACAGGGCTTCTATGGCTACACCTTC. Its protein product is CASSPRGQGFYGYTF.

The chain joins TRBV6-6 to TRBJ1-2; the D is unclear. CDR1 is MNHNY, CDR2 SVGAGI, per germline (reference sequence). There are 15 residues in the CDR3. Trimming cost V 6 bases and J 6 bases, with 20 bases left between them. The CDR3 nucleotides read TGTGCCAGCAGCCAACTCGGGTCGCAGGACGATGGCTACACCTTC. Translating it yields CASSQLGSQDDGYTF.

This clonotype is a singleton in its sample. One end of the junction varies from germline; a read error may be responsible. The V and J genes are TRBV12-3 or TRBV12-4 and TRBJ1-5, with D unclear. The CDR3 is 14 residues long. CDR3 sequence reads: CASSLVGGNQPRHF. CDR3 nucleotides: TGTGCCAGCAGTTTGGTGGGAGGCAATCAGCCCCGGCATTTT.

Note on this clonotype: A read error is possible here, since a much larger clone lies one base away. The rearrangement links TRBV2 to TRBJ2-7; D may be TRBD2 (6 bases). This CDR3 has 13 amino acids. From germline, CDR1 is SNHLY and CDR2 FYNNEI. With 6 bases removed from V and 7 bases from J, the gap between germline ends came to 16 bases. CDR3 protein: CASSRTSFNEQYF. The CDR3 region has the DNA TGTGCCAGCAGCCGAACTAGCTTTAATGAGCAGTACTTC.